What follows are 18 T cell receptor beta chains derived from one specimen sequenced in a study of blood T cell repertoires in COVID-19. Profiled with immunoSEQ multiplex PCR; TCRdb holds only in-frame clones, not every one. The table records around 160,000 clones, more than 65% of them present only once. The sequencing sample was made of peripheral blood. Receptors originate from a woman of 80 years or more with acute or convalescent COVID-19.

The V gene is TRBV5-1, the J gene TRBJ2-5, with TRBD2 matching over 13 bases. CDR1 is SGHRS and CDR2 is YFSETQ in the germline V gene. Trimming cost V 5 bases and J 4 bases; bases outside gene matches: 8. The CDR3 length is 16 residues. CDR3 bases: TGCGCCAGCAGAGGACTAGCGGGAGTCCGGAGAGAGACCCAGTACTTC. Protein: CASRGLAGVRRETQYF.

J is TRBJ2-1 and V is TRBV27; TRBD2 aligns across 7 bases. Germline V lookup: CDR1 MNHEY, CDR2 SMNVEV (reference sequence). The CDR3 has 14 residues. V dropped 2 bases and J dropped 7; count of bases not matched to a gene: 5. The CDR3 loop reads CASSLAGVRNEQFF. The CDR3 DNA reads TGTGCCAGCAGTTTAGCGGGGGTGCGTAATGAGCAGTTCTTC.

The V call is TRBV5-6, the J call TRBJ2-7, with D possibly matching TRBD2 (7 bases). Germline CDR1 SGHDT, CDR2 YYEEEE. V lost 2 bases and J 0 bases, leaving 9 bases between the germline ends. CDR3 length: 14 residues. CDR3 sequence reads: CASSLGGDSYEQYF. The CDR3 nucleotides are TGTGCCAGCAGCTTAGGGGGGGACTCCTACGAGCAGTACTTC. The full variable domain, with the rest looked up from reference TRBV5-6 and TRBJ2-7, is DAGVTQSPTHLIKTRGQQVTLRCSPKSGHDTVSWYQQALGQGPQFIFQYYEEEERQRGNFPDRFSGHQFPNYSSELNVNALLLGDSALYLCASSLGGDSYEQYFGPGTRLTVT.

The chain uses TRBV28 and TRBJ1-1; TRBD1 matches 8 bases. Trimming at V came to 5 bases and at J to 1 base, leaving 6 bases not matched to a gene. Germline V gives CDR1 MDHEN, CDR2 SYDVKM. The CDR3 contains 15 residues. CDR3 nucleotide sequence: TGTGCCAGCAGTCCCGCAGGGGGCCCGAACACTGAAGCTTTCTTT. Protein: CASSPAGGPNTEAFF.

The genes are TRBV6-2 or TRBV6-3 and TRBJ2-2; TRBD1 matches 9 bases. Germline CDR1 is MNHEY and CDR2 is SVGEGT. The CDR3 spans 15 residues. Trimming removed 6 bases from V and 5 bases from J; junction bases left unmatched: 7. CDR3 region: CASSPGQGRTGELFF. CDR3 nucleotides: TGTGCCAGCAGCCCGGGACAGGGAAGGACCGGGGAGCTGTTTTTT.

This clone was detected only a few times. The gene calls are TRBV6-5 and TRBJ1-2, with 8 bases matching TRBD1. The CDR3 runs to 14 residues. J gave up 7 bases and V 7 bases, and 11 bases lay outside the gene matches. Germline V gene data show CDR1 as MNHEY and CDR2 as SVGAGI. DNA for the CDR3: TGTGCCAGCATCCAGGACAGGGTCGGGAGTGGCTACACCTTC. This encodes CASIQDRVGSGYTF.

DNA of the CDR3: TGTGCCAGTAGTATAGCGGGAGGGAGGAATGAGCAGTTCTTC. It specifies CASSIAGGRNEQFF. V and J are TRBV19 and TRBJ2-1; 8 bases match TRBD2. Germline CDR1 reads LNHDA; CDR2 reads SQIVND (reference sequence). The CDR3 spans 14 residues. After removal of 1 base from V and 7 bases from J, the junction contained 3 bases not matched to a gene.

The chain links TRBV6-7 to TRBJ2-3, with unresolved D. TRBV6-7 is sorted into the ORF group, with uncertain function. V gave up 0 bases and J gave up 0 bases, with 13 bases separating them. This CDR3 has 17 residues. The CDR3 sequence is CASSYSIAWRSTDTQYF. CDR3 DNA: TGTGCCAGCAGTTACTCGATCGCATGGCGGAGCACAGATACGCAGTATTTT.

This clone was counted only a few times. The gene calls are TRBV30 and TRBJ1-2; D gene ambiguous. The V gene's germline CDR1 is GTSNPN and CDR2 SVGIG (reference sequence). CDR3 length equals 14 residues. With 5 bases removed from V and 4 bases from J, the gap between germline ends came to 17 bases. The CDR3 region is CAWGRGEYGYGYTF. In DNA form, the CDR3 reads TGTGCCTGGGGGCGCGGGGAGTACGGCTATGGCTACACCTTC.

V and J are TRBV9 and TRBJ1-5; 7 positions match TRBD1. With 0 bases clipped from V and 4 bases from J, the junction kept 4 bases outside the gene matches. CDR1 is SGDLS and CDR2 is YYNGEE in the germline V gene. The CDR3 totals 15 residues. The CDR3 loop reads CASSVGQGGNQPQHF. The CDR3 region has the DNA TGTGCCAGCAGCGTAGGACAGGGAGGTAATCAGCCCCAGCATTTT.

This chain links TRBV5-1 with TRBJ2-5; 8 bases line up with TRBD1. The CDR3 length is 14 residues. V lost 4 bases and J lost 0; bases outside the gene matches: 2. Germline V gene sequence: CDR1 SGHRS, CDR2 YFSETQ. CDR3 sequence (DNA): TGCGCCAGCAGCCGGGACAGGAACCAAGAGACCCAGTACTTC. Its protein product is CASSRDRNQETQYF.

The genes are TRBV19 and TRBJ1-3; D may be TRBD1 (6 bases). V was trimmed by 3 bases and J by 0 bases, leaving 15 bases between them. Germline lookup yields CDR1 LNHDA and CDR2 SQIVND (reference sequence). CDR3 length: 17 amino acids. CDR3 region: CASSILPGQTSGNTIYF. CDR3 in DNA: TGTGCCAGTAGTATTCTGCCCGGACAGACCTCTGGAAACACCATATATTTT.

V usage is TRBV11-2 and J usage is TRBJ2-5; possibly TRBD2 for D (6 bases). CDR1 is SGHAT and CDR2 is FQNNGV in the germline V gene. V gave up 5 bases and J gave up 0 bases, with 10 bases separating them. This CDR3 is 14 amino acids long. The CDR3 coding sequence is TGTGCCAGCAGCGGCCGGGGGTACCAAGAGACCCAGTACTTC. It specifies CASSGRGYQETQYF.

For this clone: In the same sample, other DNA sequences code for this CDR3. The V call is TRBV6-5, the J call TRBJ1-5; 7 bases align to TRBD1. CDR3 length: 14 residues. With 6 bases clipped from V and 6 bases from J, the junction kept 8 bases outside the gene matches. Germline values: CDR1 MNHEY, CDR2 SVGAGI. The CDR3 protein is CASRRQGRGQPQHF. DNA of the CDR3: TGTGCCAGCAGACGACAGGGTCGGGGTCAGCCCCAGCATTTT.

The chain carries TRBV5-4 and TRBJ1-2, with 7 bases fitting TRBD1. Germline CDR1 SGHNT, CDR2 YYREEE (reference sequence). V lost 3 bases, J lost 2 bases, and 4 bases stayed unmatched. The CDR3 covers 14 residues. CDR3 nucleotides: TGTGCCAGCAGCTGGGACAGCTTGAACTATGGCTACACCTTC. Its protein is CASSWDSLNYGYTF.

V usage is TRBV5-1 and J usage is TRBJ2-2; 12 bases agree with TRBD2. The J segment lost 5 bases and the V segment lost 1 base, leaving 0 bases of the junction unmatched. The germline gives CDR1 SGHRS, CDR2 YFSETQ. The CDR3 has 15 amino acids. CDR3 residues: CASSLTSGGTGELFF. For the CDR3, the DNA is TGCGCCAGCAGCTTGACTAGCGGGGGGACCGGGGAGCTGTTTTTT.

The chain is built from TRBV27 and TRBJ2-5; D may be TRBD2 (5 bases). CDR1 MNHEY and CDR2 SMNVEV come from the germline V gene (reference sequence). There are 16 residues in the CDR3. The V end lost 4 bases, the J end lost 3 bases, and 18 bases lay between the germline ends. In DNA form, the CDR3 reads TGTGCCAGCAGTTCCCTCCCCTTCTCAGCGGAAGAGACCCAGTACTTC. Translated, it gives CASSSLPFSAEETQYF.

This clone was seen once. The chain combines TRBV10-3 with TRBJ2-1; 11 bases map to TRBD2. CDR1 ENHRY and CDR2 SYGVKD come from the germline V gene. Unmatched junction bases numbered 15, after V lost 9 bases and J lost 8 bases. The CDR3 is made up of 16 amino acids. In DNA, the CDR3 is TGTGCCATTCAAGGCAGATTAGCGGGAGGGGGGGATGAGCAGTTCTTC. This sequence encodes CAIQGRLAGGGDEQFF.